This T cell receptor (beta chain) was profiled in a study of cytomegalovirus exposure and HLA in healthy donors. Looking at the study overall: Membership in the Caucasian-associated ancestry cluster was found for about 80% of a few hundred genotyped donors.

PCR employed 60 Vbeta and 13 Jbeta primers. Assay: immunoSEQ multiplex PCR; the TCRdb copy retains only in-frame clones and omits some. The sample has 95,000 to 130,000 clones, 70% to 75% seen once. This CDR3 region has 14 residues. Trimming cost V 6 bases and J 3 bases, with 12 bases left between them. Germline V gene lookup returns CDR1 MNHEY and CDR2 SVGAGI. This sequence joins TRBV6-5 and TRBJ1-3; possibly TRBD1 for D (5 bases). Sequencing used PBMCs. The TCR originated in a woman younger than 30 in good health and CMV-seronegative. CDR3 bases: TGTGCCAGCAGATCCCGGGGGATTGGAAACACCATATATTTT. It codes for CASRSRGIGNTIYF.